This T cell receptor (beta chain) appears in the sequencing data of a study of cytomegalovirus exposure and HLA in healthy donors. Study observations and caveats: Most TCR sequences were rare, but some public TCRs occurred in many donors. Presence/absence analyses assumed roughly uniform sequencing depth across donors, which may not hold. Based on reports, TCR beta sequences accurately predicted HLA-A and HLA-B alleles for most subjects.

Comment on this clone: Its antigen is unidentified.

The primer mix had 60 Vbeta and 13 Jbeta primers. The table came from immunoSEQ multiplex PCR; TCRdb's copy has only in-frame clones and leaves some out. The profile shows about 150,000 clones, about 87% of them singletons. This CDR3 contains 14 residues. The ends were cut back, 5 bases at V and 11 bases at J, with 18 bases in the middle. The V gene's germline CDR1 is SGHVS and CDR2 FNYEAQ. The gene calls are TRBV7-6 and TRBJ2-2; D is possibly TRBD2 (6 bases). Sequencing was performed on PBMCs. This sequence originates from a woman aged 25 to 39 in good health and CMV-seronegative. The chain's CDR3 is CASSAGGGIGELFF. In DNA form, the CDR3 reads TGTGCCAGCAGCGCCGGGGGAGGCATAGGAGAGCTGTTTTTT.